This T cell receptor (beta chain) was sequenced in a study of control samples from healthy donors and cancer patients. The repertoire was sequenced with immunoSEQ multiplex PCR; TCRdb's copy has only in-frame clones and lacks some. The table lists 25,000 to 35,000 clones, approximately 95% of them singletons. Sequencing used blood. The TCR sequence derives from a man aged 55-75 years in good health.

The CDR3, as DNA: TGTGCCAGCACTCCGCGAGGGGGGGACCCTAGCAATCAGCCCCAGCATTTT. Translating gives CASTPRGGDPSNQPQHF. The V and J genes are TRBV27 and TRBJ1-5, with a tentative D call TRBD1 (6 bases). This CDR3 region has 17 residues. V shed 7 bases and J shed 0 bases, with 19 bases lying between them. Germline V gene sequence: CDR1 MNHEY, CDR2 SMNVEV (reference sequence).